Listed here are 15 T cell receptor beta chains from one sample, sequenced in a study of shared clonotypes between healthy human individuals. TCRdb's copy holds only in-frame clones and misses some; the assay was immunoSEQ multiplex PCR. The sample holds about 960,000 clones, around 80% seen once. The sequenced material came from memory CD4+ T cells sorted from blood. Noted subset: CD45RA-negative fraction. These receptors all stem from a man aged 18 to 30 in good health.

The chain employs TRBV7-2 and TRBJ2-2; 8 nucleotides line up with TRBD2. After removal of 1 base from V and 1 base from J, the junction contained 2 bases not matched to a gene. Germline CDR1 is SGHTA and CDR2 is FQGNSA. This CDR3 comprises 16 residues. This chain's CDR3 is CASSLVAGKNTGELFF. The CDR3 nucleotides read TGTGCCAGCAGCTTAGTAGCGGGAAAGAACACCGGGGAGCTGTTTTTT.

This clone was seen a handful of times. The CDR3 reads CAWSVQWGGFTDTQYF. CDR3 coding DNA: TGTGCCTGGAGTGTACAATGGGGAGGATTCACAGATACGCAGTATTTT. The J gene is TRBJ2-3, the V gene TRBV30; maybe TRBD2 (6 bases). The CDR3 loop spans 16 amino acids. V lost 0 bases, J lost 2 bases, and 15 bases lay in between. Germline CDR1 and CDR2: GTSNPN and SVGIG (reference sequence).

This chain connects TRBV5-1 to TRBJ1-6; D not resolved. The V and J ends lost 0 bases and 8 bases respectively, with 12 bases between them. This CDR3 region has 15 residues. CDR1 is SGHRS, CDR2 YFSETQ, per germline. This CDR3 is CASSLVGDVDSPLHF. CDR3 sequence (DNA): TGCGCCAGCAGCTTGGTCGGGGATGTTGATTCACCCCTCCACTTT.

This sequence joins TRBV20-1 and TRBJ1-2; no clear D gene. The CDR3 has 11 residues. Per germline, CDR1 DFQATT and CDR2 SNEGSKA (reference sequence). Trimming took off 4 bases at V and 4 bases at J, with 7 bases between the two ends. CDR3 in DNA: TGCAGTGCTACAGATATCTATGGCTACACCTTC. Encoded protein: CSATDIYGYTF.

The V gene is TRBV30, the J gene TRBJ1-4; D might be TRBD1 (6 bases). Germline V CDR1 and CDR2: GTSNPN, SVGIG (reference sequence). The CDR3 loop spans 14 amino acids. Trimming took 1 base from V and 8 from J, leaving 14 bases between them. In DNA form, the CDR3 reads TGTGCCTGGAGTGGGACCTCGCAGGGGGAAAAACTGTTTTTT. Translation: CAWSGTSQGEKLFF.

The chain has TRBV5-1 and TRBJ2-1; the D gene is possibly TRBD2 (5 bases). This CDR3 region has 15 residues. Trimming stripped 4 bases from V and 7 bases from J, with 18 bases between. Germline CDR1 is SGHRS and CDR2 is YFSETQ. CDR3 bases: TGCGCCAGCAGCGCGTTTCGAGGGCCTTTGAATGAGCAGTTCTTC. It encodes CASSAFRGPLNEQFF.

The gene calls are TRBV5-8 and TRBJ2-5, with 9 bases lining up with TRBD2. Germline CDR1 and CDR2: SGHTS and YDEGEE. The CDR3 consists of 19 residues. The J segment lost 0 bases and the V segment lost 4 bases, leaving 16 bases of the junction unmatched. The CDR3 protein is CASSLMVGSGGWYQETQYF. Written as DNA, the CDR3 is TGTGCCAGCAGCCTGATGGTTGGAAGCGGGGGGTGGTACCAAGAGACCCAGTACTTC.

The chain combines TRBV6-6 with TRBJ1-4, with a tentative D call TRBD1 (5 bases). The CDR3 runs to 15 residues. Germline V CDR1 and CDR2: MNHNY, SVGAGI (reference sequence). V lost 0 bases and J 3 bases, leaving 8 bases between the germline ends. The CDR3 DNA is TGTGCCAGCAGTTACTCAGGGGAAGCTAATGAAAAACTGTTTTTT. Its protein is CASSYSGEANEKLFF.

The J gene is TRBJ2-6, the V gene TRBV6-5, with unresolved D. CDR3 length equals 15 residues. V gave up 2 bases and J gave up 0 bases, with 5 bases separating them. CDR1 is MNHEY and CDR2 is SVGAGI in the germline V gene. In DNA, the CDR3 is TGTGCCAGCAGTTACGACACCTCTGGGGCCAACGTCCTGACTTTC. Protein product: CASSYDTSGANVLTF.

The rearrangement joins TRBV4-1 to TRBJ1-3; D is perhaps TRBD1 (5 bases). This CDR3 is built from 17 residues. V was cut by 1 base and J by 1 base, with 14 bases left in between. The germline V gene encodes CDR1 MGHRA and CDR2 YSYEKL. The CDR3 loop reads CASSQAVGEGSGNTIYF. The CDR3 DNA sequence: TGCGCCAGCAGCCAAGCTGTAGGGGAGGGATCTGGAAACACCATATATTTT.

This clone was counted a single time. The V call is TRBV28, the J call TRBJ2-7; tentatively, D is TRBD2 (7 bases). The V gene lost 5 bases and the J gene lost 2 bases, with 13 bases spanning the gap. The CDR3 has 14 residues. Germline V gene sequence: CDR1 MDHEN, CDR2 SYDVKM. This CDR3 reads CASSRGGFTYEQYF. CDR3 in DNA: TGTGCCAGCAGTAGGGGGGGTTTCACCTACGAGCAGTACTTC.

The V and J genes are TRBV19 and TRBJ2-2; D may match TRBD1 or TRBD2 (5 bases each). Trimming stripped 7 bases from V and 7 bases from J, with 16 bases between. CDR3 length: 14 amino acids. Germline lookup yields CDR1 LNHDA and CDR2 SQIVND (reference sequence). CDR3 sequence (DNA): TGTGCCAGTATAAGTCCAGGGAGATTCGGGGAGCTGTTTTTT. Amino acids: CASISPGRFGELFF.

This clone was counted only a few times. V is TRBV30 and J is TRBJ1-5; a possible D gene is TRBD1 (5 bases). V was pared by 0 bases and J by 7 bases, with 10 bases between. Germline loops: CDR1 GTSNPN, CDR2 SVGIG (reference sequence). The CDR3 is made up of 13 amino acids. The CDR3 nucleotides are TGTGCCTGGAGTGTCAGGGAAAGCCAGCCCCAGCATTTT. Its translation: CAWSVRESQPQHF.

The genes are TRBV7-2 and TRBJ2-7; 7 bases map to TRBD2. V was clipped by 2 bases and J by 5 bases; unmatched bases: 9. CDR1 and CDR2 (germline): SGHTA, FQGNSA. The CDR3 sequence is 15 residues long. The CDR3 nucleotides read TGTGCCAGCAGCTTACGAGCGGGAAAGGTTAACGAGCAGTACTTC. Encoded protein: CASSLRAGKVNEQYF.

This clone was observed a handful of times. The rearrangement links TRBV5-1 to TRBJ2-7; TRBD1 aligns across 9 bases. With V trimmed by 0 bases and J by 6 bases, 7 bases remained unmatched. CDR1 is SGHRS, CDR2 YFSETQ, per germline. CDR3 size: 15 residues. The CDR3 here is CASSLDSGTGREQYF. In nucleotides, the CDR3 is TGCGCCAGCAGCTTGGATTCAGGGACAGGGCGCGAGCAGTACTTC. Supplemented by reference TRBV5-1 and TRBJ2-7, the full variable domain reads KAGVTQTPRYLIKTRGQQVTLSCSPISGHRSVSWYQQTPGQGLQFLFEYFSETQRNKGNFPGRFSGRQFSNSRSEMNVSTLELGDSALYLCASSLDSGTGREQYFGPGTRLTVT.